The T cell receptor (beta chain) described here comes from a study of cytotoxic CD8 clonotypes in ibrutinib-treated CLL. This table comes from immunoSEQ multiplex PCR, and its TCRdb copy is limited to in-frame clones, with some not included. The sample has over 200,000 clones, approximately 70% seen once. Trimming took 4 bases from V and 0 from J; bases not matched to a gene: 5. Germline CDR1 and CDR2: SGHNT and YYREEE (reference sequence). This CDR3 is 15 amino acids long. The clonotype was recovered from a human donor with chronic lymphocytic leukemia. The sequencing here drew on PBMCs, taken after 12 months of ibrutinib treatment. The V call is TRBV5-4, the J call TRBJ2-7; 9 bases align to TRBD2. CDR3 loop: CASSLAGPSSYEQYF. The CDR3 coding sequence is TGTGCCAGCAGCCTAGCGGGGCCTAGCTCCTACGAGCAGTACTTC.